A single sample gave rise to the 30 T cell receptor beta chains below, sequenced in a study of blood T cell repertoires in COVID-19. Here immunoSEQ multiplex PCR was the method, and the copy in TCRdb shows in-frame clones only, minus some. Of about 110,000 clones listed, over 60% are singletons. Sequencing was performed on peripheral blood. The receptors were sampled from a man between 65 and 79 years old with acute or convalescent COVID-19.

This clone was detected only a few times. V usage is TRBV7-2 and J usage is TRBJ2-7, with D unclear. Deletions cut 4 bases from V and 0 bases from J, with 4 bases between. Germline CDR1 and CDR2: SGHTA and FQGNSA. This CDR3 contains 12 residues. CDR3 protein: CASSSLSYEQYF. CDR3 nucleotides: TGTGCCAGCAGCTCCCTCTCCTACGAGCAGTACTTC.

This chain connects TRBV3-1 (or the pseudogene TRBV3-2) to TRBJ2-2, with D maybe TRBD1 (5 bases). The CDR3 is 14 residues long. V shed 3 bases and J shed 6 bases, with 11 bases lying between them. The V gene's germline CDR1 is LGHDT and CDR2 YNNKEL (reference sequence). DNA for the CDR3: TGTGCCAGCAGCCACAGGGCCGTGTCCGGGGAGCTGTTTTTT. This translates into CASSHRAVSGELFF.

V gene TRBV6-1 combines with J gene TRBJ2-5; TRBD1 matches 8 bases. V lost 6 bases to trimming and J lost 2 bases; unmatched junction nucleotides: 5. The CDR3 has 14 residues. Germline CDR1 MNHNS, CDR2 SASEGT. This CDR3 is CASSRRTGQETQYF. In DNA form, the CDR3 reads TGTGCCAGCAGCCGACGGACAGGGCAAGAGACCCAGTACTTC.

The rearrangement links TRBV19 to TRBJ2-5; tentatively, D is TRBD2 (5 bases). The CDR3 sequence is 15 residues long. Trimming removed 1 base at V and 1 base at J, with 10 bases between. The V gene's germline CDR1 is LNHDA and CDR2 SQIVND (reference sequence). The chain's CDR3 is CASSIVGGFQETQYF. The CDR3 DNA is TGTGCCAGTAGTATAGTAGGAGGTTTCCAAGAGACCCAGTACTTC. The full variable domain, rest sourced from reference TRBV19 and TRBJ2-5, is DGGITQSPKYLFRKEGQNVTLSCEQNLNHDAMYWYRQDPGQGLRLIYYSQIVNDFQKGDIAEGYSVSREKKESFPLTVTSAQKNPTAFYLCASSIVGGFQETQYFGPGTRLLVL.

The chain has TRBV7-9 and TRBJ2-7; perhaps TRBD1 as D (6 bases). The CDR3 loop spans 15 amino acids. Germline CDR1 reads SEHNR; CDR2 reads FQNEAQ (reference sequence). V was shortened by 3 bases and J by 0 bases, with 12 bases between the two germline ends. The CDR3 DNA reads TGTGCCAGCAGCTTTACAGGGATTAGCTCCTACGAGCAGTACTTC. It yields the protein CASSFTGISSYEQYF.

The V call is TRBV25-1, the J call TRBJ2-3; maybe TRBD1 (6 bases). The CDR3 consists of 14 residues. V was shortened by 5 bases and J by 1 base, with 10 bases between the two germline ends. CDR1 and CDR2 from the germline V gene are MGHDK and SYGVNS. The CDR3 nucleotides read TGTGCCAGCAGTTCAGGGGCCGGCACAGATACGCAGTATTTT. This sequence encodes CASSSGAGTDTQYF.

The J gene is TRBJ1-6, the V gene TRBV7-8; 8 bases line up with TRBD1. This CDR3 spans 15 amino acids. Germline V gene data show CDR1 as SGHVS and CDR2 as FQNEAQ. V lost 1 base to trimming and J lost 5 bases; unmatched junction nucleotides: 1. CDR3 DNA sequence: TGTGCCAGCAGCTTAGACAGGGGGGATAATTCACCCCTCCACTTT. This codes for CASSLDRGDNSPLHF.

V gene TRBV18 combines with J gene TRBJ2-2; TRBD1 agrees at 9 bases. Germline V gives CDR1 KGHSH, CDR2 LQKENI. Unmatched junction bases numbered 13, after V lost 2 bases and J lost 0 bases. This CDR3 has 20 residues. CDR3 in DNA: TGTGCCAGCTCACCAAGGGATATTGGACAGGGGACCTCGAACACCGGGGAGCTGTTTTTT. Translated, it gives CASSPRDIGQGTSNTGELFF.

This chain links TRBV10-3 with TRBJ2-3; D unclear. In germline, CDR1 is ENHRY, CDR2 SYGVKD. V was shortened by 0 bases and J by 4 bases, with 8 bases between the two germline ends. The CDR3 spans 14 residues. The CDR3 protein is CAISESKLADTQYF. The CDR3 DNA reads as TGTGCCATCAGTGAGTCGAAGCTGGCAGATACGCAGTATTTT.

This clone was seen a single time. The chain recombines TRBV5-1 with TRBJ2-2; D unresolved. Germline V gene lookup returns CDR1 SGHRS and CDR2 YFSETQ. V was shortened by 4 bases and J by 9 bases, with 10 bases between the two germline ends. CDR3 length: 12 amino acids. CDR3: CASSLQYRELFF. The CDR3 DNA follows: TGCGCCAGCAGCCTGCAGTACAGGGAGCTGTTTTTT.

CDR3 protein: CASPEADRGTDTQYF. The CDR3 nucleotides are TGTGCCAGCCCTGAAGCGGACAGGGGAACAGATACGCAGTATTTT. This chain connects TRBV25-1 to TRBJ2-3, with 9 bases identical to TRBD1. The V segment lost 8 bases and the J segment 3 bases; nucleotides outside the gene matches: 9. The CDR3 spans 15 residues. Germline values: CDR1 MGHDK, CDR2 SYGVNS.

This chain connects TRBV20-1 to TRBJ2-7; no clear D gene. CDR1 and CDR2 from the germline V gene are DFQATT and SNEGSKA (reference sequence). This CDR3 contains 11 residues. V lost 3 bases to trimming and J lost 6 bases, with 9 bases between them. The CDR3 reads CSASPQAEQYF. The DNA of the CDR3 is TGCAGTGCTAGTCCTCAGGCCGAGCAGTACTTC.

The rearrangement links TRBV7-8 to TRBJ2-2; D is ambiguous. CDR1 and CDR2 from the germline V gene are SGHVS and FQNEAQ. The CDR3 runs to 12 residues. The ends were cut back, 5 bases at V and 5 bases at J, with 6 bases in the middle. The CDR3 region has the DNA TGTGCCAGCAGCGTCCGTACCGGGGAGCTGTTTTTT. Amino acids: CASSVRTGELFF.

J is TRBJ2-5 and V is TRBV18; the match to TRBD2 covers 7 bases. V shed 5 bases and J 4 bases; nucleotides not matched to a gene: 7. Germline V gene lookup returns CDR1 KGHSH and CDR2 LQKENI. This CDR3 region has 14 residues. Written as DNA, the CDR3 is TGTGCCAGCTCAACGGGGGGTGATTCAGAGACCCAGTACTTC. As protein: CASSTGGDSETQYF.

The CDR3 protein is CATSGGGGLEQFF. The CDR3 coding sequence is TGTGCCACCAGTGGCGGCGGGGGGCTTGAGCAGTTCTTC. The chain links TRBV24-1 to TRBJ2-1; 8 nucleotides line up with TRBD2. Germline assignment: CDR1 KGHDR and CDR2 SFDVKD. This CDR3 has 13 amino acids. V shed 5 bases, J shed 9 bases, and the junction held 5 bases outside the gene matches.

The rearrangement joins TRBV10-1 to TRBJ1-6; D not resolved. The CDR3 runs 16 residues. Germline CDR1 reads WNHNN; CDR2 reads SYGVQD (reference sequence). The V end lost 5 bases, the J end lost 7 bases, and 18 bases lay between the germline ends. The CDR3 bases are TGCGCCAGCAGTTTTTACTGTGTTGGCGGGAATTCACCCCTCCACTTT. This codes for CASSFYCVGGNSPLHF.

The chain employs TRBV3-1 (or the pseudogene TRBV3-2) and TRBJ1-5, with a weak D call TRBD1 (6 bases). CDR3 length: 15 residues. Germline V gene lookup returns CDR1 LGHDT and CDR2 YNNKEL (reference sequence). The V end was cut by 0 bases, the J end by 6 bases, with 12 bases between. The CDR3 DNA follows: TGTGCCAGCAGCCAAGATTCCACAGGGAGTCAGCCCCAGCATTTT. This translates into CASSQDSTGSQPQHF.

This chain joins TRBV7-2 and TRBJ2-7; D gene uncertain. Germline V gene lookup returns CDR1 SGHTA and CDR2 FQGNSA. V dropped 4 bases and J dropped 0 bases, with 16 bases sitting between them. CDR3 size: 16 residues. The CDR3 protein is CASSSPTQQSSYEQYF. The CDR3 DNA sequence: TGTGCCAGCAGCTCCCCCACTCAACAGAGCTCCTACGAGCAGTACTTC.

The rearrangement joins TRBV20-1 to TRBJ1-3; D not certain. The CDR3 loop spans 11 amino acids. Germline loops: CDR1 DFQATT, CDR2 SNEGSKA (reference sequence). V was cut by 5 bases and J by 4 bases, with 6 bases left in between. DNA for the CDR3: TGCAGTGCTCGGGTGGGAAACACCATATATTTT. Amino acid sequence: CSARVGNTIYF.

The chain recombines TRBV28 with TRBJ1-2; D remains ambiguous. Per the germline V gene, CDR1 is MDHEN and CDR2 is SYDVKM. The CDR3 totals 11 residues. Trimming pared 10 bases from V and 4 bases from J, leaving 10 bases between. In DNA, the CDR3 is TGTGCCACCGGGTTGTCCTATGGCTACACCTTC. Residues: CATGLSYGYTF.

This clone was detected only a few times. In the same sample, other DNA sequences code for this CDR3. The chain has TRBV7-3 and TRBJ2-2; D not certain. The CDR3 has 14 amino acids. V was trimmed by 2 bases and J by 5 bases, leaving 9 bases between them. Looked up from germline, CDR1 is SGHTA and CDR2 is FQGTGA. For the CDR3, the DNA is TGTGCCAGCAGCTTAGGGCAGCATACCGGGGAGCTGTTTTTT. Translation: CASSLGQHTGELFF.

The J gene is TRBJ2-1, the V gene TRBV7-2; 10 bases map to TRBD1. The junction had 2 bases not matched to a gene; V was cut back by 0 bases and J by 12 bases. Germline V CDR1 and CDR2: SGHTA, FQGNSA. The CDR3 runs to 13 residues. CDR3 sequence (DNA): TGTGCCAGCAGCTTAGCTCGGGACAGGGGGCAGTTCTTC. This gives the protein CASSLARDRGQFF.

This clone was observed a single time. This chain joins TRBV5-5 and TRBJ2-1, with 12 nucleotides matching TRBD1. The CDR3 is made up of 18 amino acids. The V segment lost 4 bases and the J segment 1 base; nucleotides outside the gene matches: 9. CDR1 is SGHKS, CDR2 YYEKEE, per germline (reference sequence). The CDR3 DNA reads as TGTGCCAGCAGCCTCGGGGACAGGGGGCTAGGGTCCTACAATGAGCAGTTCTTC. Translation: CASSLGDRGLGSYNEQFF.

V gene TRBV10-1 combines with J gene TRBJ2-1, with 8 bases fitting TRBD2. Germline V gene data show CDR1 as WNHNN and CDR2 as SYGVQD (reference sequence). V lost 3 bases to trimming and J lost 0 bases; unmatched junction nucleotides: 4. CDR3 length: 16 residues. Here the CDR3 reads CASSDTSGSSYNEQFF. The DNA for the CDR3 is TGCGCCAGCAGTGACACTAGCGGCAGCTCCTACAATGAGCAGTTCTTC.

This chain uses TRBV25-1 with TRBJ1-6, with D perhaps TRBD1 (6 bases). CDR1 is MGHDK and CDR2 is SYGVNS in the germline V gene. The CDR3 contains 15 residues. The germline V and J ends were trimmed by 3 bases and 8 bases, with 14 bases remaining between them. This chain's CDR3 is CASSDVTGEYSPLHF. CDR3 nucleotide sequence: TGTGCCAGCAGTGACGTGACAGGCGAATATTCACCCCTCCACTTT.

The rearrangement links TRBV5-1 to TRBJ1-4, with TRBD1 matching 7 bases. CDR3 size: 14 residues. Germline V gene data show CDR1 as SGHRS and CDR2 as YFSETQ. V was clipped by 3 bases and J by 5 bases; unmatched bases: 4. CDR3 sequence (DNA): TGCGCCAGCAGCTCCACAGGGGAGAATGAAAAACTGTTTTTT. Its protein product is CASSSTGENEKLFF.

The CDR3 nucleotides read TGCGCCAGCAGCTTGGAGGGGTATTTGACGGACACCATATATTTT. Translated, it gives CASSLEGYLTDTIYF. J is TRBJ1-3 and V is TRBV5-1, with D perhaps matching TRBD1 (5 bases). V lost 0 bases to trimming and J lost 8 bases, with 15 bases between them. The germline V gene has CDR1 SGHRS and CDR2 YFSETQ. The CDR3 spans 15 residues.

This clone is classed as large. The CDR3 sequence is CASRRRGTGNTGELFF. The CDR3 region has the DNA TGCGCCAGCAGACGCCGGGGGACAGGGAACACCGGGGAGCTGTTTTTT. The V and J genes are TRBV5-1 and TRBJ2-2; the match to TRBD1 covers 8 bases. The V gene's germline CDR1 is SGHRS and CDR2 YFSETQ. CDR3 length equals 16 residues. After removal of 5 bases from V and 1 base from J, the junction contained 7 bases not matched to a gene. The variable domain in full, completed from reference TRBV5-1 and TRBJ2-2, reads KAGVTQTPRYLIKTRGQQVTLSCSPISGHRSVSWYQQTPGQGLQFLFEYFSETQRNKGNFPGRFSGRQFSNSRSEMNVSTLELGDSALYLCASRRRGTGNTGELFFGEGSRLTVL.

The chain has TRBV6-2 or TRBV6-3 and TRBJ2-5; 8 nucleotides agree with TRBD2. V trimming: 2 bases; J trimming: 4 bases; junction bases outside the gene matches: 3. Germline CDR1 reads MNHEY; CDR2 reads SVGEGT. The CDR3 runs 14 residues. This CDR3 is CASSYPGGIETQYF. In nucleotides, the CDR3 is TGTGCCAGCAGTTACCCGGGGGGGATAGAGACCCAGTACTTC.

V usage is TRBV6-6 and J usage is TRBJ1-5, with D maybe TRBD1 (6 bases). Trimming cost V 0 bases and J 3 bases, with 12 bases left between them. This CDR3 is built from 16 residues. Germline assignment: CDR1 MNHNY and CDR2 SVGAGI (reference sequence). CDR3 sequence reads: CASSYSGHSINQPQHF. Here the CDR3 DNA reads TGTGCCAGCAGTTACTCGGGACATTCAATCAATCAGCCCCAGCATTTT.